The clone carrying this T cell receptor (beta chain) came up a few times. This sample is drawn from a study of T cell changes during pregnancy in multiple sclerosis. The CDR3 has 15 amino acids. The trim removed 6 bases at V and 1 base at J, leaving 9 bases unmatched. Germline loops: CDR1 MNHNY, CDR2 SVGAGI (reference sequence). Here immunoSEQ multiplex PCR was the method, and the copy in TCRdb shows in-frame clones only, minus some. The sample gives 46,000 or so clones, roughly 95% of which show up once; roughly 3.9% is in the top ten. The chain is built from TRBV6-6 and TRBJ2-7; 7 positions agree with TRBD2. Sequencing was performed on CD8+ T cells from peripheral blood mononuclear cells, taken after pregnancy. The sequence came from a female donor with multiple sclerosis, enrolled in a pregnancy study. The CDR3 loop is CASSQPGGGSYEQYF. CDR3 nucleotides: TGTGCCAGCAGCCAACCGGGCGGGGGATCCTACGAGCAGTACTTC.